The 30 T cell receptor beta chains reported below all come from one sample, sequenced in a study of breast tumors, draining lymph nodes, adjacent tissues. Samples came from axillary lymph nodes draining the breast cancer. Each CDR3 protein gets one entry after TCRdb re-called the multiplex PCR reads with MiXCR. The sample yields approximately 89,000 distinct CDR3 sequences, approximately 30% seen once. The sample taken for sequencing was axillary lymph node tissue. The receptors derive from a female donor with breast cancer. Some clones in this sample may be carry-over from other donors' samples.

This clonotype showed up many times. The chain couples TRBV3-1 to TRBJ1-2, with TRBD1 matching 10 bases. The V and J ends lost 4 bases and 5 bases, in that order; junction bases with no gene match: 16. The germline CDR1 and CDR2 sequences are LGHDT and YNNKEL (reference sequence). The CDR3 consists of 18 residues. This chain's CDR3 is CASSLSTDRGVFRYGYTF. The CDR3 region has the DNA TGTGCCAGCAGCCTGTCAACGGACAGGGGGGTTTTTAGGTATGGCTACACCTTC.

The rearrangement links TRBV24-1 to TRBJ2-1; TRBD2 matches 11 bases. V was pared by 5 bases and J by 10 bases, with 9 bases of the junction left unmatched. The CDR3 consists of 15 residues. Looked up from germline, CDR1 is KGHDR and CDR2 is SFDVKD. The chain's CDR3 is CATSGSGRGPYEQFF. The CDR3 DNA is TGTGCCACCAGTGGTAGCGGGAGGGGTCCATACGAGCAGTTCTTC.

This clonotype was found many times. The rearrangement uses TRBV7-3 and TRBJ2-1; unclear D gene. V gave up 5 bases and J gave up 0 bases, with 11 bases separating them. CDR3 length: 15 residues. The germline gives CDR1 SGHTA, CDR2 FQGTGA. The CDR3 sequence: CASSPAGYSYNEQFF. The DNA for the CDR3 is TGTGCCAGCAGCCCTGCCGGGTACTCCTACAATGAGCAGTTCTTC.

This clonotype was picked up many times. V and J are TRBV7-2 and TRBJ2-3; D not resolved. The CDR3 covers 11 residues. V gave up 1 base and J gave up 6 bases, with 2 bases separating them. Germline V gives CDR1 SGHTA, CDR2 FQGNSA. CDR3 sequence reads: CASSLVDTQYF. The DNA of the CDR3 is TGTGCCAGCAGCTTAGTTGATACGCAGTATTTT.

The chain joins TRBV24-1 to TRBJ2-1, with 10 bases that match TRBD2. V dropped 0 bases and J dropped 0; count of bases not matched to a gene: 7. The germline V gene has CDR1 KGHDR and CDR2 SFDVKD. CDR3 length equals 19 residues. CDR3 sequence: CATSDLKGSGRGSYNEQFF. Here the CDR3 DNA reads TGTGCCACCAGTGATTTGAAGGGCAGCGGGAGGGGCTCCTACAATGAGCAGTTCTTC.

This clonotype was counted many times. The CDR3 here is CASSIAAYNNEQFF. The CDR3 bases are TGTGCCAGTAGTATAGCGGCTTATAACAATGAGCAGTTCTTC. V usage is TRBV19 and J usage is TRBJ2-1; unclear D gene. CDR3 length equals 14 residues. V was trimmed by 1 base and J by 5 bases, leaving 9 bases between them. Germline V gene lookup returns CDR1 LNHDA and CDR2 SQIVND (reference sequence).

The genes are TRBV27 and TRBJ2-4, with 7 positions matching TRBD2. The CDR3 length is 12 residues. Germline V gives CDR1 MNHEY, CDR2 SMNVEV (reference sequence). For the CDR3, the DNA is TGTCTACCCTTGGGGGGGGAAAACATTCAGTACTTC. The encoded protein is CLPLGGENIQYF.

Points on this clonotype: The conserved closing phenylalanine or tryptophan is absent in this CDR3, likely reflecting a read error. Because the CDR3's place on the DNA is in doubt, the DNA is left out and the CDR3 is given as listed by TCRdb. The chain is built from TRBV4-3 and TRBJ2-7. Germline values: CDR1 LGHNA, CDR2 YSLEER. The CDR3 is 14 residues long, ends included. The CDR3 protein is CASSLTLESYEQHS.

A word on this clonotype: It is unclear where the CDR3 begins or ends on the DNA, so no DNA is shown, and the CDR3 is as TCRdb lists it. The chain employs TRBV5-5 and TRBJ2-3; the table's D gene call, TRBD1, was not cross checked with the DNA. Germline V gene lookup returns CDR1 SGHKS and CDR2 YYEKEE (reference sequence). The CDR3 totals 21 residues, both ends included. The CDR3 spells CASSFYICSANRDTSTDTQYF.

This chain uses TRBV20-1 with TRBJ2-1; D perhaps matches TRBD2 (5 bases). V shed 1 base and J shed 5 bases, with 9 bases lying between them. The CDR3 consists of 13 residues. Germline CDR1 reads DFQATT; CDR2 reads SNEGSKA (reference sequence). CDR3 region: CSARGPADNEQFF. In nucleotides, the CDR3 is TGCAGTGCTAGAGGACCAGCGGACAATGAGCAGTTCTTC.

V is TRBV10-1 and J is TRBJ2-2; 7 bases line up with TRBD1. J was trimmed by 9 bases and V by 5 bases; bases with no gene match: 6. CDR1 and CDR2 (germline): WNHNN, SYGVQD (reference sequence). This CDR3 comprises 13 residues. The DNA of the CDR3 is TGCGCCAGCAGTCGAGACAGGGTCCGGGAGCTGTTTTTT. It is translated as CASSRDRVRELFF.

Turning to this clonotype: A read error may explain this, as a much larger clone is one base away. The V call is TRBV20-1, the J call TRBJ1-2, with D possibly matching TRBD1 (5 bases). Germline V gene sequence: CDR1 DFQATT, CDR2 SNEGSKA (reference sequence). V was trimmed by 6 bases and J by 8 bases, leaving 25 bases between them. The CDR3 runs 15 residues. The CDR3 loop reads CSAEGLREAATGYTF. The DNA for the CDR3 is TGCAGTGCGGAGGGGTTAAGGGAGGCGGCGACGGGCTACACCTTC.

V gene TRBV12-5 combines with J gene TRBJ2-2; no firm D call. The germline CDR1 and CDR2 sequences are LGHNT and FRNRAP. The V end lost 8 bases, the J end lost 3 bases, and 7 bases lay between the germline ends. The CDR3 totals 12 residues. The DNA for the CDR3 is TGTGCTAGTCAGCACCACACCGGGGAGCTGTTTTTT. Translated, it gives CASQHHTGELFF.

This clonotype was seen repeatedly, ten times or more. The chain uses TRBV12-3 or TRBV12-4 and TRBJ2-7, with D tentatively TRBD1 or TRBD2 (5 bases each). This CDR3 is 13 amino acids long. V was clipped by 4 bases and J by 3 bases, with 10 bases between them. The CDR3 coding sequence is TGTGCCAGCAGTTCCGGGGCAGGCTACGAGCAGTACTTC. Translating it yields CASSSGAGYEQYF.

In regard to this clonotype: A clone one base away is much larger, so this may be a read error. This rearrangement joins TRBV29-1 to TRBJ1-1, with D hard to call. Trimming shortened V by 4 bases and J by 0 bases, and 12 bases separated the two germline ends. The germline CDR1 and CDR2 sequences are SQVTM and ANQGSEA. The CDR3 extends over 14 amino acids. CDR3 nucleotides: TGCAGCGTTGGAACTACAGCAGTGAACACTGAAGCTTTCTTT. It codes for CSVGTTAVNTEAFF.

This clonotype was picked up many times. J is TRBJ1-6 and V is TRBV12-3 or TRBV12-4, with 9 bases identical to TRBD1. The CDR3 has 16 residues. J lost 8 bases, V lost 6 bases, and 11 bases had no gene match. CDR3 bases: TGTGCCAGCAGCATCACAGGGGGCGGGCGAGATTCACCCCTCCACTTT. Translated, it gives CASSITGGGRDSPLHF.

The chain uses TRBV27 and TRBJ1-5; 12 bases are a match to TRBD1. The J segment lost 7 bases and the V segment lost 5 bases, leaving 9 bases of the junction unmatched. This CDR3 comprises 16 residues. Germline V CDR1 and CDR2: MNHEY, SMNVEV (reference sequence). This CDR3 is CASSTTGTGGRQPQHF. The CDR3 coding sequence is TGTGCCAGCAGTACTACCGGGACAGGGGGCAGGCAGCCCCAGCATTTT.

Many counts were recorded for this clonotype. V and J are TRBV7-2 and TRBJ2-1, with 10 bases lining up with TRBD2. CDR1 and CDR2 (germline): SGHTA, FQGNSA. The ends lost 6 bases at V and 4 bases at J; junction bases unmatched: 6. This CDR3 spans 15 amino acids. Written as DNA, the CDR3 is TGTGCCAGCAGACCCGGACTAGCGGTATACAATGAGCAGTTCTTC. It encodes CASRPGLAVYNEQFF.

The genes are TRBV19 and TRBJ1-1; D is uncertain. The CDR3 runs to 11 residues. V shed 9 bases and J shed 1 base, with 6 bases lying between them. Germline CDR1 is LNHDA and CDR2 is SQIVND (reference sequence). CDR3 loop: CASAENTEAFF. CDR3 DNA: TGTGCCAGCGCCGAGAACACTGAAGCTTTCTTT.

This clonotype has more than one count but fewer than ten. A read error is possible here, since a much larger clone lies one base away. V is TRBV9 and J is TRBJ2-7; perhaps TRBD1 as D (5 bases). This CDR3 is built from 14 residues. Germline CDR1 and CDR2: SGDLS and YYNGEE. The CDR3 here is CASSVDGRVDEQSF. The CDR3 bases are TGTGCCAGCAGCGTAGATGGCAGGGTTGACGAGCAGTCCTTC.

Many counts were recorded for this clonotype. The CDR3 loop reads CATNFYRLRGRGYGYTF. The CDR3 nucleotides read TGTGCCACCAACTTTTACAGGCTGCGGGGCCGGGGGTATGGCTACACCTTC. The rearrangement joins TRBV27 to TRBJ1-2, with a tentative D call TRBD1 (5 bases). CDR3 length: 17 amino acids. Looked up from germline, CDR1 is MNHEY and CDR2 is SMNVEV (reference sequence). The V and J ends lost 10 bases and 5 bases respectively, with 29 bases between them.

For the CDR3, the DNA is TGTGCCAGCAGCCTCGGACAGGGGGCGAGTAATTCACCCCTCCACTTT. Its translation is CASSLGQGASNSPLHF. The chain combines TRBV7-9 with TRBJ1-6; 11 bases match TRBD1. V gave up 5 bases and J gave up 6 bases; unmatched junction bases: 6. The CDR3 extends over 16 amino acids. From germline, CDR1 is SEHNR and CDR2 FQNEAQ (reference sequence).

There are many counts of this clonotype. The chain recombines TRBV5-1 with TRBJ2-1; the D gene is possibly TRBD1 (6 bases). There are 16 residues in the CDR3. The V and J ends lost 4 bases and 8 bases respectively, with 22 bases between them. Per the germline V gene, CDR1 is SGHRS and CDR2 is YFSETQ. The CDR3 loop reads CASSPGPGADFDEQFF. CDR3 bases: TGCGCCAGCAGCCCCGGCCCAGGGGCGGACTTCGATGAGCAGTTCTTC.

Ten or more counts support this clonotype. The chain recombines TRBV11-2 with TRBJ1-1; perhaps TRBD1 as D (6 bases). Trimming took off 8 bases at V and 3 bases at J, with 7 bases between the two ends. CDR1 is SGHAT, CDR2 FQNNGV, per germline. This CDR3 is 11 amino acids long. CDR3 residues: CASQGHTEAFF. The CDR3 DNA is TGTGCCAGCCAGGGGCACACTGAAGCTTTCTTT. Full variable domain (remainder filled in from reference TRBV11-2 and TRBJ1-1): EAGVAQSPRYKIIEKRQSVAFWCNPISGHATLYWYQQILGQGPKLLIQFQNNGVVDDSQLPKDRFSAERLKGVDSTLKIQPAKLEDSAVYLCASQGHTEAFFGQGTRLTVV.

This clonotype was seen once. The gene calls are TRBV7-3 and TRBJ2-3; D not certain. Trimming took off 2 bases at V and 2 bases at J, with 8 bases between the two ends. This CDR3 contains 14 residues. Per the germline V gene, CDR1 is SGHTA and CDR2 is FQGTGA. The CDR3 loop is CASSLGFSTDTQYF. In nucleotides, the CDR3 is TGTGCCAGCAGCTTAGGGTTTTCCACAGATACGCAGTATTTT. Full variable domain (rest looked up from reference TRBV7-3 and TRBJ2-3): GAGVSQTPSNKVTEKGKYVELRCDPISGHTALYWYRQSLGQGPEFLIYFQGTGAADDSGLPNDRFFAVRPEGSVSTLKIQRTERGDSAVYLCASSLGFSTDTQYFGPGTRLTVL.

The sample holds many counts of this clonotype. The rearrangement links TRBV9 to TRBJ1-2; D not certain. The germline gives CDR1 SGDLS, CDR2 YYNGEE. The CDR3 is made up of 13 amino acids. The V end was cut by 2 bases, the J end by 8 bases, with 13 bases between. CDR3 nucleotide sequence: TGTGCCAGCAGCGTTACCAGCGGCCGGGGCTACACCTTC. Protein sequence: CASSVTSGRGYTF.

The chain's CDR3 is CSAGGGDSDTQYF. The DNA for the CDR3 is TGCAGTGCCGGCGGGGGGGACTCAGATACGCAGTATTTT. The chain employs TRBV20-1 and TRBJ2-3; 9 bases map to TRBD2. CDR3 length equals 13 residues. The J segment lost 4 bases and the V segment lost 6 bases, leaving 5 bases of the junction unmatched. CDR1 and CDR2 (germline): DFQATT, SNEGSKA (reference sequence).

With regard to this clonotype: A single base separates this from a much larger clone, so it may be a read error. The rearrangement joins TRBV5-4 to TRBJ2-7; D not certain. Per the germline V gene, CDR1 is SGHNT and CDR2 is YYREEE (reference sequence). Trimming shortened V by 2 bases and J by 6 bases, and 9 bases separated the two germline ends. The CDR3 loop spans 12 amino acids. The DNA of the CDR3 is TGTGCCAGCAGCTTCGACCCCCCCGAGCAGTACTTC. Protein sequence: CASSFDPPEQYF.

This clonotype was counted ten times or more. The V gene is TRBV5-5, the J gene TRBJ2-2; D tentatively fits TRBD1 or TRBD2 (5 bases each). CDR1 is SGHKS and CDR2 is YYEKEE in the germline V gene (reference sequence). Between the trimmed V and J ends, which lost 4 bases and 5 bases, there was a span of 18 bases. The CDR3 has 16 residues. As DNA, the CDR3 is TGTGCCAGCAGCCGCACCGGGACCCCAACGACCGGGGAGCTGTTTTTT. Its protein is CASSRTGTPTTGELFF.

This chain connects TRBV20-1 to TRBJ2-7; D perhaps matches TRBD2 (5 bases). V dropped 2 bases and J dropped 0 bases, with 8 bases sitting between them. CDR3 length equals 13 residues. Germline assignment: CDR1 DFQATT and CDR2 SNEGSKA (reference sequence). The CDR3 here is CSARLGSSYEQYF. The CDR3 coding sequence is TGCAGTGCTAGACTTGGGAGCTCCTACGAGCAGTACTTC.